This record covers a single TCR beta chain. The antigen is not known. The sample comes from a study of cytomegalovirus exposure and HLA in healthy donors. A multiplex PCR was run with 60 Vbeta primers and 13 Jbeta primers. Profiling relied on immunoSEQ multiplex PCR, and the TCRdb table lists in-frame clones only, not all of them. This table has about 120,000 clones, around 81% appearing once. This CDR3 is 15 amino acids long. Germline V CDR1 and CDR2: MGHDK, SYGVNS. With V trimmed by 5 bases and J by 3 bases, 3 bases remained unmatched. Findings of the study overall: What was likely a sequencing artifact was a cluster of highly shared sequence variants.

This clonotype was sampled from a woman aged 40 to 50 in good health and CMV-seronegative. Sequencing used PBMCs. The genes are TRBV25-1 and TRBJ2-2; 10 bases align to TRBD1. For the CDR3, the DNA is TGTGCCAGCAGTCCCGGGACAGGGGACACCGGGGAGCTGTTTTTT. Its translation: CASSPGTGDTGELFF.